These 21 T cell receptor beta chains share one sample of origin, sequenced in a study of radiation and T cells in renal cell carcinoma (dated by TCRdb to 2019 to 2021). Explained via the paper, the time point label denotes: blood 4 weeks post-SBRT, at nephrectomy. The sample's treatment or condition label, decoded: 15 Gy SBRT to primary tumor, nephrectomy 4 weeks later. The library was made by the immunoSEQ multiplex PCR assay. The table was pulled from immuneACCESS by TCRdb, which kept in-frame rearrangements only. Such tables lose some clones; where checked, under half of the loss comes from unresolved V genes, and the rest has no known cause. A total of about 83,000 clones appear in this sample, roughly 83% of them only once. About 2.5% of the sample rests with the top ten. The material was blood, obtained from a patient whose treatment included radiotherapy and nephrectomy. The receptors here all came from a woman aged 55-70 years with renal cell carcinoma.

The CDR3 nucleotides read TGTGCCAGCAGCTCTTCTGGGGACTACAATGAGCAGTTCTTC. Amino acids: CASSSSGDYNEQFF. The V call is TRBV11-2, the J call TRBJ2-1; D gene unclear. The CDR3 is 14 residues long. CDR1 and CDR2 (germline): SGHAT, FQNNGV. Trimming cost V 4 bases and J 3 bases, with 10 bases left between them.

The rearrangement uses TRBV6-6 and TRBJ2-7; a possible D gene is TRBD2 (6 bases). The CDR3 has 15 residues. Germline V gene lookup returns CDR1 MNHNY and CDR2 SVGAGI (reference sequence). V lost 5 bases and J 4 bases, leaving 18 bases between the germline ends. CDR3 amino acids: CASSPDLPGTYEQYF. The CDR3 DNA is TGTGCCAGCAGTCCGGACCTCCCTGGGACTTACGAGCAGTACTTC.

The chain uses TRBV7-9 and TRBJ2-2, with D uncertain. Trimming shortened V by 2 bases and J by 4 bases, and 2 bases separated the two germline ends. Germline lookup yields CDR1 SEHNR and CDR2 FQNEAQ (reference sequence). The CDR3 runs to 12 residues. CDR3 amino acids: CASSLSTGELFF. CDR3 sequence (DNA): TGTGCCAGCAGCTTAAGCACCGGGGAGCTGTTTTTT.

CDR3 loop: CAWAGGRTAYEQYF. For the CDR3, the DNA is TGTGCCTGGGCGGGGGGGAGGACCGCGTACGAGCAGTACTTC. This sequence joins TRBV30 and TRBJ2-7, with TRBD2 identical over 9 bases. CDR3 length: 14 amino acids. Germline CDR1 GTSNPN, CDR2 SVGIG (reference sequence). V gave up 5 bases and J gave up 4 bases; unmatched junction bases: 9.

This clone was found a few times. The rearrangement links TRBV11-2 to TRBJ1-1; D ambiguous. CDR3 size: 12 residues. From germline, CDR1 is SGHAT and CDR2 FQNNGV. Trimming left V 8 bases short and J 7 bases short, with 14 bases between. The chain's CDR3 is CASCRRDGEAFF. CDR3 DNA sequence: TGTGCCAGCTGTCGACGGGATGGTGAAGCTTTCTTT.

The chain recombines TRBV4-2 with TRBJ2-1; 15 positions agree with TRBD2. Losses at the gene ends were 4 bases for V and 8 bases for J; bases not matched to a gene: 9. The CDR3 is 17 amino acids. Germline-derived CDR1 and CDR2 are LGHNA and YNFKEQ. The CDR3 sequence: CASSLGLAGGKLYEQFF. The CDR3 nucleotides are TGTGCCAGCAGCCTCGGACTAGCGGGAGGGAAGCTTTATGAGCAGTTCTTC.

This clone was counted ten times or more. V is TRBV27 and J is TRBJ2-2; the D gene is possibly TRBD1 (6 bases). CDR1 is MNHEY, CDR2 SMNVEV, per germline (reference sequence). This CDR3 comprises 14 residues. The V gene lost 4 bases and the J gene lost 3 bases, with 9 bases spanning the gap. The CDR3 sequence is CASSSGVDTGELFF. The CDR3 DNA sequence: TGTGCCAGCAGTTCAGGGGTAGACACCGGGGAGCTGTTTTTT.

The rearrangement links TRBV5-6 to TRBJ2-7; TRBD1 matches at 10 bases. The V segment lost 4 bases and the J segment 1 base; nucleotides outside the gene matches: 8. The CDR3 length is 16 residues. Germline lookup yields CDR1 SGHDT and CDR2 YYEEEE. The CDR3 region is CASSAGTGEWSYEQYF. The DNA for the CDR3 is TGTGCCAGCAGCGCTGGGACAGGGGAGTGGTCCTACGAGCAGTACTTC.

This chain connects TRBV2 to TRBJ2-7, with D perhaps matching TRBD1 (6 bases). Per germline, CDR1 SNHLY and CDR2 FYNNEI. The CDR3 has 13 amino acids. Trimming left V 6 bases short and J 2 bases short, with 11 bases between. In nucleotides, the CDR3 is TGTGCCAGCAGATCGGGACAAACCTACGAGCAGTACTTC. Translated: CASRSGQTYEQYF.

The CDR3 DNA sequence: TGTGCCAGCGGGGGACAGGCCTACGAGCAGTACTTC. Its protein is CASGGQAYEQYF. The chain links TRBV2 to TRBJ2-7; 8 positions agree with TRBD1. Germline V CDR1 and CDR2: SNHLY, FYNNEI. CDR3 length: 12 amino acids. The junction had 2 bases not matched to a gene; V was cut back by 8 bases and J by 2 bases. The full variable domain, rest sourced from reference TRBV2 and TRBJ2-7, is EPEVTQTPSHQVTQMGQEVILRCVPISNHLYFYWYRQILGQKVEFLVSFYNNEISEKSEIFDDQFSVERPDGSNFTLKIRSTKLEDSAMYFCASGGQAYEQYFGPGTRLTVT.

This chain connects TRBV28 to TRBJ1-1; D uncertain. The V gene lost 3 bases and the J gene lost 1 base, with 12 bases spanning the gap. CDR3 length equals 15 residues. CDR1 and CDR2 (germline): MDHEN, SYDVKM. DNA for the CDR3: TGTGCCAGCAGTTTCGTGGGGAATGGGAACACTGAAGCTTTCTTT. Translation: CASSFVGNGNTEAFF. The entire variable domain, with the rest obtained from reference TRBV28 and TRBJ1-1, is as follows: DVKVTQSSRYLVKRTGEKVFLECVQDMDHENMFWYRQDPGLGLRLIYFSYDVKMKEKGDIPEGYSVSREKKERFSLILESASTNQTSMYLCASSFVGNGNTEAFFGQGTRLTVV.

The chain joins TRBV4-1 to TRBJ1-1; TRBD1 matches at 12 bases. The junction had 4 bases not matched to a gene; V was cut back by 3 bases and J by 5 bases. Germline V CDR1 and CDR2: MGHRA, YSYEKL. The CDR3 totals 15 residues. CDR3 sequence (DNA): TGCGCCAGCAGCCAGGGACAGGGGGCGCGAACTGAAGCTTTCTTT. Translated: CASSQGQGARTEAFF.

This clone appeared a single time. J is TRBJ2-7 and V is TRBV20-1; no clear D gene. The CDR3 extends over 10 amino acids. Germline V gene data show CDR1 as DFQATT and CDR2 as SNEGSKA (reference sequence). Trimming stripped 3 bases from V and 3 bases from J, with 3 bases between. CDR3 sequence (DNA): TGCAGTGCTAGTTTCTACGAGCAGTACTTC. It codes for CSASFYEQYF.

A single count supports this clone. This CDR3 reads CASSFGGSSYEQYF. For the CDR3, the DNA is TGTGCCAGCAGTTTCGGCGGTAGCTCCTACGAGCAGTACTTC. V usage is TRBV27 and J usage is TRBJ2-7; no reliable D call. V lost 3 bases to trimming and J lost 0 bases, with 9 bases between them. Germline loops: CDR1 MNHEY, CDR2 SMNVEV (reference sequence). CDR3 length: 14 residues.

This clone was found a few times. The V and J genes are TRBV2 and TRBJ1-1, with 9 nucleotides matching TRBD1. The V gene end was trimmed by 7 bases and the J gene end by 1 base; junction bases not matched to a gene: 7. The germline gives CDR1 SNHLY, CDR2 FYNNEI. The CDR3 length is 15 residues. The CDR3 nucleotides are TGTGCCAGCACTCGGACAGGGGTCTCGAACACTGAAGCTTTCTTT. Translated: CASTRTGVSNTEAFF. Together with reference TRBV2 and TRBJ1-1, the CDR3 gives the full variable domain: EPEVTQTPSHQVTQMGQEVILRCVPISNHLYFYWYRQILGQKVEFLVSFYNNEISEKSEIFDDQFSVERPDGSNFTLKIRSTKLEDSAMYFCASTRTGVSNTEAFFGQGTRLTVV.

This chain joins TRBV2 and TRBJ1-4, with TRBD1 matching over 8 bases. With V trimmed by 11 bases and J by 7 bases, 9 bases remained unmatched. Germline V CDR1 and CDR2: SNHLY, FYNNEI. The CDR3 is 13 residues long. CDR3 in DNA: TGTGCCGGACAGGACAGGGAAGGTGAAAAACTGTTTTTT. It yields the protein CAGQDREGEKLFF.

This clone has a single count. Here the CDR3 reads CASSVVAGVDTQYF. Written as DNA, the CDR3 is TGTGCCAGCAGCGTAGTGGCGGGAGTTGATACGCAGTATTTT. V usage is TRBV9 and J usage is TRBJ2-3; 7 bases line up with TRBD2. The CDR3 spans 14 residues. V lost 0 bases and J lost 6; bases outside the gene matches: 4. Germline-derived CDR1 and CDR2 are SGDLS and YYNGEE.

This chain connects TRBV5-4 to TRBJ2-7; 9 bases line up with TRBD1. J lost 5 bases, V lost 4 bases, and 7 bases had no gene match. This CDR3 is built from 14 residues. Germline loops: CDR1 SGHNT, CDR2 YYREEE (reference sequence). The CDR3 reads CASSQRDRVHEQYF. CDR3 coding DNA: TGTGCCAGCAGCCAGCGGGACAGGGTCCACGAGCAGTACTTC.

This chain uses TRBV6-1 with TRBJ2-7, with TRBD1 as a possible D gene (5 bases). The germline CDR1 and CDR2 sequences are MNHNS and SASEGT. V dropped 8 bases and J dropped 6 bases, with 23 bases sitting between them. The CDR3 totals 15 residues. CDR3 sequence reads: CASSFRDRALAEQYF. Here the CDR3 DNA reads TGTGCCAGCTCATTCAGGGATCGCGCCCTCGCCGAGCAGTACTTC.

The CDR3 loop reads CASSLLAGNQETQYF. DNA of the CDR3: TGTGCCAGCAGCTTATTGGCGGGAAACCAAGAGACCCAGTACTTC. V usage is TRBV7-2 and J usage is TRBJ2-5; TRBD2 is a possible D gene (6 bases). V lost 2 bases to trimming and J lost 0 bases, with 10 bases between them. Germline V gene lookup returns CDR1 SGHTA and CDR2 FQGNSA. The CDR3 contains 15 residues.

The V gene is TRBV2, the J gene TRBJ2-7; 8 nucleotides match TRBD2. The CDR3 is 14 residues long. The ends lost 1 base at V and 3 bases at J; junction bases unmatched: 2. Germline lookup yields CDR1 SNHLY and CDR2 FYNNEI. Written as DNA, the CDR3 is TGTGCCAGCAGTGAAGGGACTAGCTTCTACGAGCAGTACTTC. Protein sequence: CASSEGTSFYEQYF.